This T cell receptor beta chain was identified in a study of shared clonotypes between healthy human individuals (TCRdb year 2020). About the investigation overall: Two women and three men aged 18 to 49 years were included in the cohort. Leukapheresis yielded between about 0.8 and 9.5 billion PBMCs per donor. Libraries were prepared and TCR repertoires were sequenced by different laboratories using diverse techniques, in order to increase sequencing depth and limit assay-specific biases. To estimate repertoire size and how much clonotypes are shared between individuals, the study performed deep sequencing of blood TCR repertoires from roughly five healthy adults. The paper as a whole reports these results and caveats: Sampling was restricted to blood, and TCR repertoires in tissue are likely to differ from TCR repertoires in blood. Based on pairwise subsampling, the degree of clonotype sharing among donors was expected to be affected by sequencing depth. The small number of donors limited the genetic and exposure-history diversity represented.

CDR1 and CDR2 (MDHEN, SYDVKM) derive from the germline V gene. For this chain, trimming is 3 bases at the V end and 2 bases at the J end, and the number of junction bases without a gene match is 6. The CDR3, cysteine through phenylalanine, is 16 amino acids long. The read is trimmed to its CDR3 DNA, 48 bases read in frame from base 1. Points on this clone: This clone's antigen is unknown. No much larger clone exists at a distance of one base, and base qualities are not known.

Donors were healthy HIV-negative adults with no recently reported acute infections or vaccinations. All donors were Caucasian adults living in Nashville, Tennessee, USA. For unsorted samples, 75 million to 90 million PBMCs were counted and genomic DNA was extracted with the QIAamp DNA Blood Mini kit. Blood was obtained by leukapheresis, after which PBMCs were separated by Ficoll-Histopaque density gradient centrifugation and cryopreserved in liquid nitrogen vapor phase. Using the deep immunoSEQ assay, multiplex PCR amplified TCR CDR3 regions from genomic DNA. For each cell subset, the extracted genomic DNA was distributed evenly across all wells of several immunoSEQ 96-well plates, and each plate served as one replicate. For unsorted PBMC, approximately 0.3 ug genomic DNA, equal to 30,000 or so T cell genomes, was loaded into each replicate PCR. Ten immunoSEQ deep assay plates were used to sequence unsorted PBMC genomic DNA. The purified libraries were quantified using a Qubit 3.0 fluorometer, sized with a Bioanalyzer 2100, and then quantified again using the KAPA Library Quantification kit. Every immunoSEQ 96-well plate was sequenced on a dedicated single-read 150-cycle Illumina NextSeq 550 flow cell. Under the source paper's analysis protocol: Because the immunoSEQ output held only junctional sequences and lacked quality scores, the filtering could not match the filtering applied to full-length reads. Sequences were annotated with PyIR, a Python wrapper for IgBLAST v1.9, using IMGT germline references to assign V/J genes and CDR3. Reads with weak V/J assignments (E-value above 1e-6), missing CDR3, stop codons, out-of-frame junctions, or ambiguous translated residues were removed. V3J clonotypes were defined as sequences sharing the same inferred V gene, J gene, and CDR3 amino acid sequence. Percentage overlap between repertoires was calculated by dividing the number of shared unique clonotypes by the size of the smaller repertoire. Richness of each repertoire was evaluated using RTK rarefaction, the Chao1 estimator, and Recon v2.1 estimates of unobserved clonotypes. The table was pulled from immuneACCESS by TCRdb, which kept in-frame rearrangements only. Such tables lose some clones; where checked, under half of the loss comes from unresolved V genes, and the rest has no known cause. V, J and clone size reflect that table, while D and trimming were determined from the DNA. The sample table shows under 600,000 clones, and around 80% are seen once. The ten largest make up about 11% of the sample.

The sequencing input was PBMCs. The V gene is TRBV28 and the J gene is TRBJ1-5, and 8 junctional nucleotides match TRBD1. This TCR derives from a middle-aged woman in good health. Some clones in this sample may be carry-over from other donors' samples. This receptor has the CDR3 CASSFPQGARNQPQHF. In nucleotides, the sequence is TGTGCCAGCAGTTTTCCCCAGGGGGCGCGCAATCAGCCCCAGCATTTT.